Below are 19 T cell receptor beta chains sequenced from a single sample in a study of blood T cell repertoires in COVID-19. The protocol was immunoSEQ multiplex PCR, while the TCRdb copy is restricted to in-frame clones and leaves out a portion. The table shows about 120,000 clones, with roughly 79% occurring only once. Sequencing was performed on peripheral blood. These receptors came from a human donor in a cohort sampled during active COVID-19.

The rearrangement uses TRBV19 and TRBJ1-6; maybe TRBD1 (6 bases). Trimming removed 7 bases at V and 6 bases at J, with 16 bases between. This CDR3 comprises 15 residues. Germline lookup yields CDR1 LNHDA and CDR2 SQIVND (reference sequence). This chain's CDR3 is CASKGENRVNSPLHF. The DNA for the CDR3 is TGTGCCAGTAAGGGGGAAAACAGGGTTAATTCACCCCTCCACTTT.

The CDR3 nucleotides read TGTGCCAGCAGCTCCTCAGGGTCATCCGGGGAGCTGTTTTTT. It translates to CASSSSGSSGELFF. This chain links TRBV7-3 with TRBJ2-2; TRBD1 is a possible D gene (5 bases). Per the germline V gene, CDR1 is SGHTA and CDR2 is FQGTGA. Trimming pared 4 bases from V and 6 bases from J, leaving 12 bases between. This CDR3 is 14 amino acids long. Filled out from reference TRBV7-3 and TRBJ2-2, the complete variable domain reads GAGVSQTPSNKVTEKGKYVELRCDPISGHTALYWYRQSLGQGPEFLIYFQGTGAADDSGLPNDRFFAVRPEGSVSTLKIQRTERGDSAVYLCASSSSGSSGELFFGEGSRLTVL.

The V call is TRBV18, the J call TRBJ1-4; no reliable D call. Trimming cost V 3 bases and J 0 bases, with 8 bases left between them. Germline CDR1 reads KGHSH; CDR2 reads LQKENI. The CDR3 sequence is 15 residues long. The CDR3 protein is CASSPSAATNEKLFF. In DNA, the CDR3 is TGTGCCAGCTCACCCTCGGCGGCAACTAATGAAAAACTGTTTTTT.

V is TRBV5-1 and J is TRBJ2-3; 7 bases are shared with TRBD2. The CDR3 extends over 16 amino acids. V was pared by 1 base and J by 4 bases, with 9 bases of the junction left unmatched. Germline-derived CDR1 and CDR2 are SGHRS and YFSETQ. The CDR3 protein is CASSLFGGSLPDTQYF. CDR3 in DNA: TGCGCCAGCAGCTTGTTTGGCGGGAGTCTGCCAGATACGCAGTATTTT.

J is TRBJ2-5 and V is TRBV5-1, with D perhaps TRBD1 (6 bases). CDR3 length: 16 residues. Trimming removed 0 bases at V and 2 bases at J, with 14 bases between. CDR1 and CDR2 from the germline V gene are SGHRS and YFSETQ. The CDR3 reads CASSLAGTSYQETQYF. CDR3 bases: TGCGCCAGCAGCTTGGCCGGGACATCATATCAAGAGACCCAGTACTTC.

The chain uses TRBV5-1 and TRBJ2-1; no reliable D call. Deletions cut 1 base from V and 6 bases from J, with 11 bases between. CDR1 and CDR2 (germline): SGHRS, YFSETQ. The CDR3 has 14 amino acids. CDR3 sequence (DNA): TGCGCCAGCAGCTTGTTTGGGCGCCTCAATGAGCAGTTCTTC. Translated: CASSLFGRLNEQFF.

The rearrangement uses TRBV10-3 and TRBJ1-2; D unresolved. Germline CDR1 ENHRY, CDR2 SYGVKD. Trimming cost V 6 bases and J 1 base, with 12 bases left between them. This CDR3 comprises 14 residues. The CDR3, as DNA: TGTGCCATCAGCCCGGACGGGGTTAACTATGGCTACACCTTC. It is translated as CAISPDGVNYGYTF.

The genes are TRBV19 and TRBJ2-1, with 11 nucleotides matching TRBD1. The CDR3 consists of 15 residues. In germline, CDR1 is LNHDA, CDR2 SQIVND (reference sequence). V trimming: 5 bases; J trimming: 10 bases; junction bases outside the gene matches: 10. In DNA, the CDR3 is TGTGCCAGTAGTCCCGGGACAGGGGGAAGCGGCGAGCAGTTCTTC. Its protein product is CASSPGTGGSGEQFF.

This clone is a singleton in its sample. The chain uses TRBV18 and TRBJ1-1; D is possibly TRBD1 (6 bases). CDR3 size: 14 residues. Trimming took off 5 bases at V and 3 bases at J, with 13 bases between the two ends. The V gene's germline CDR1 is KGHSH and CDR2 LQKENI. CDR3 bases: TGTGCCAGCTCAAAGGGCAGGGGTTACACTGAAGCTTTCTTT. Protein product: CASSKGRGYTEAFF.

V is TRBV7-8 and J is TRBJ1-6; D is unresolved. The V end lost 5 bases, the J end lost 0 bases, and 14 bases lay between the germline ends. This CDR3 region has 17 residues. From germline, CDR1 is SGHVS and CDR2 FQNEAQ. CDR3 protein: CASSREGGSSYNSPLHF. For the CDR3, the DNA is TGTGCCAGCAGCCGAGAGGGAGGGAGCTCCTATAATTCACCCCTCCACTTT.

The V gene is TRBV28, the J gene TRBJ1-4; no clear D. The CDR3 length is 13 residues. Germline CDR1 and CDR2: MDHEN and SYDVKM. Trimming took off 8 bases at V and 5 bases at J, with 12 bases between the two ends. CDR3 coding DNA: TGTGCCAGCTACCCGGGGTCGAATGAAAAACTGTTTTTT. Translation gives CASYPGSNEKLFF.

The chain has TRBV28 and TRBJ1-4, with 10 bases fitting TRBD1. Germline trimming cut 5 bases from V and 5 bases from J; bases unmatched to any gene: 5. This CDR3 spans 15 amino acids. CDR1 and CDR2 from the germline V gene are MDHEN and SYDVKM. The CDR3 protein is CASSTPGQGNEKLFF. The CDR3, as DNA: TGTGCCAGCAGTACTCCGGGACAGGGGAATGAAAAACTGTTTTTT.

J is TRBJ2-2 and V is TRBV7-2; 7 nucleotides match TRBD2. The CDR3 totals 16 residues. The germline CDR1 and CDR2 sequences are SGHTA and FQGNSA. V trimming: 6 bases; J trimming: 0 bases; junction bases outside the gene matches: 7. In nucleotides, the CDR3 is TGTGCCAGCAGACTTCAACGGGGGGCGAACACCGGGGAGCTGTTTTTT. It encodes CASRLQRGANTGELFF. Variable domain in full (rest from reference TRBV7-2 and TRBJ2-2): GAGVSQSPSNKVTEKGKDVELRCDPISGHTALYWYRQSLGQGLEFLIYFQGNSAPDKSGLPSDRFSAERTGGSVSTLTIQRTQQEDSAVYLCASRLQRGANTGELFFGEGSRLTVL.

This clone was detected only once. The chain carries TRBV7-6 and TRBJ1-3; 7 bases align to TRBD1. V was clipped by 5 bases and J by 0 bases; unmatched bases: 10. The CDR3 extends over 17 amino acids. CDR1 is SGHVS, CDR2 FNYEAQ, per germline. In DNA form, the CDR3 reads TGTGCCAGCAGCGAAAATACAGGGGCTAGCTCTGGAAACACCATATATTTT. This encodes CASSENTGASSGNTIYF.

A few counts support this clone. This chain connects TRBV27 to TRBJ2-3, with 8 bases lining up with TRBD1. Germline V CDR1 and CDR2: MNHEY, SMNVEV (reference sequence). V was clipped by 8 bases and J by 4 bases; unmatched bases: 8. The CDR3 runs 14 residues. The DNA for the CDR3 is TGTGCCAGCTACACCTACAGGGGGTCAGATACGCAGTATTTT. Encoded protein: CASYTYRGSDTQYF.

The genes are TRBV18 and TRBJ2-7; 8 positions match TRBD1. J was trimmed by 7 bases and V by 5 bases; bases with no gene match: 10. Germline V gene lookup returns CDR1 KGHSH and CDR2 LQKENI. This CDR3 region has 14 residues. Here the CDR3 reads CASSVRQGTDEQYF. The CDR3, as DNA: TGTGCCAGCTCAGTCCGACAGGGGACGGATGAGCAGTACTTC.

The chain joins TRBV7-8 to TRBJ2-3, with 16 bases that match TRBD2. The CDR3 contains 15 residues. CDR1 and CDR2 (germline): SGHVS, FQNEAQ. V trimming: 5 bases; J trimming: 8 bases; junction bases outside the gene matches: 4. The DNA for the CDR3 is TGTGCCAGCAGCACGGGACTAGCGGGAGGGGGTACGCAGTATTTT. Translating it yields CASSTGLAGGGTQYF.

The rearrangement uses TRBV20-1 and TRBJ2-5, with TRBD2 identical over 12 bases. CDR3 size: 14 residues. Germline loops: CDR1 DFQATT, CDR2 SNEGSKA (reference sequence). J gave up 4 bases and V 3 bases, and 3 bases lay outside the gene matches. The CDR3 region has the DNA TGCAGTGCTAGTCAACTAGCGGGAGGAGAGACCCAGTACTTC. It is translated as CSASQLAGGETQYF.

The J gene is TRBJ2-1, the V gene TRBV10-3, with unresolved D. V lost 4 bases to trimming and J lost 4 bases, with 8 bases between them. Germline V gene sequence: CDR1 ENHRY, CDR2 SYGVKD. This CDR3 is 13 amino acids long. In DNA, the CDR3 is TGTGCCATCAGTGCGACACAATACAATGAGCAGTTCTTC. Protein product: CAISATQYNEQFF.